These 17 T cell receptor beta chains share one sample of origin, sequenced in a study of tumor-infiltrating lymphocytes in primary liver carcinoma. Between roughly 17 and 33 mg of unsorted bulk tissue served as the source from which RNA and DNA were co-extracted. A primer matching the constant region was used to make TCR beta cDNA from 500 to 650 ng of total RNA. For TCR beta, libraries were produced by three nested multiplex PCR rounds using slightly modified ARM-PCR. The first two PCR rounds used TRBV1-TRBV30 forward primers with a C-beta reverse primer, about 10 cycles each. TCRdb re-called the multiplex PCR reads through MiXCR, storing one row per CDR3 protein. The sample holds about 60,000 distinct CDR3 sequences; roughly 70% are singletons and the top ten take less than 45%. The sample was liver tumor tissue from sampling region 4. Subset: tumor region T4, right-lateral pole. Receptors were obtained from a man aged 40-49 years with primary liver carcinoma and hepatitis B virus infection.

Notes on this clonotype: The final CDR3 position lacks the conserved phenylalanine or tryptophan, pointing to a likely read error. The limits of the CDR3 on the DNA are not certain, so only TCRdb's listed CDR3 is given. This rearrangement joins TRBV7-9 to TRBJ2-7; the listed D gene, TRBD2, was not tested against the DNA. The CDR3 adds up to 16 amino acids, both ends counted. Per germline, CDR1 SEHNR and CDR2 FQNEAQ (reference sequence). CDR3: CASSSLPGAGPCEQYS.

As regards this clonotype: A read error may produce the germline difference seen at one junction end. The chain joins TRBV10-1 to TRBJ2-7; TRBD1 aligns across 8 bases. CDR1 is WNHNN, CDR2 SYGVQD, per germline (reference sequence). The CDR3 spans 13 residues. This chain's CDR3 is CVSSDGQGALLYF. CDR3 bases: TGCGTCAGCAGTGACGGGCAGGGGGCTCTACTGTACTTC.

On this clonotype itself: It may be a read error: a sequence one base away is much more abundant. This chain connects TRBV24-1 to TRBJ2-3; the D is unclear. Germline V gives CDR1 KGHDR, CDR2 SFDVKD. The CDR3 runs 12 residues. In DNA form, the CDR3 reads TGTGCCACCAGTGAGAGCACAGATAAGCAGTATTTT. The encoded protein is CATSESTDKQYF.

As concerns this clonotype: Because the CDR3's place on the DNA is in doubt, the DNA is left out and the CDR3 is given as listed by TCRdb. This chain joins TRBV29-1 and TRBJ2-5; the DNA was not compared with TRBD2, the D call given in the table. The CDR3 is 14 amino acids long, termini counted. Per germline, CDR1 SQVTM and CDR2 ANQGSEA. The CDR3 sequence: CSVADGARLETQYF.

The chain joins TRBV10-3 to TRBJ2-2; 15 nucleotides line up with TRBD2. Per germline, CDR1 ENHRY and CDR2 SYGVKD. The CDR3 is 18 amino acids. With V trimmed by 11 bases and J by 4 bases, 14 bases remained unmatched. CDR3 DNA sequence: TGTGCCGTCCCTCGGACTAGCGGGAGGGCCTTAGGCACCGGGGAGCTGTTTTTT. The encoded protein is CAVPRTSGRALGTGELFF.

The V and J genes are TRBV25-1 and TRBJ1-2, with 7 bases matching TRBD1. The germline V gene encodes CDR1 MGHDK and CDR2 SYGVNS. Trimming cost V 5 bases and J 10 bases; bases outside gene matches: 16. CDR3 size: 15 residues. Here the CDR3 DNA reads TGTGCCAGCAGTCCCCCCAGGGGGAAGGAATACGCCTACACCTTC. Its translation is CASSPPRGKEYAYTF.

As for this clonotype: One end of the junction does not line up with germline, which may come from a read error. The chain has TRBV6-1 and TRBJ2-3, with D tentatively TRBD2 (6 bases). Germline loops: CDR1 MNHNS, CDR2 SASEGT. The CDR3 is 14 amino acids. For the CDR3, the DNA is TGTGCCAGCAGTGAAGGACTAGGGCCAGATCCGCAGTATTTT. Encoded protein: CASSEGLGPDPQYF.

The rearrangement links TRBV5-5 to TRBJ2-1, with D tentatively TRBD2 (5 bases). Trimming stripped 5 bases from V and 7 bases from J, with 19 bases between. The CDR3 runs 15 residues. Germline lookup yields CDR1 SGHKS and CDR2 YYEKEE (reference sequence). CDR3 residues: CASSSGEGFKNEQFF. CDR3 nucleotides: TGTGCCAGCAGTTCAGGAGAGGGATTCAAAAATGAGCAGTTCTTC.

Notes on this clonotype: The CDR3 end shows no conserved phenylalanine or tryptophan, and so a read error is likely. This chain uses TRBV6-1 with TRBJ2-7; TRBD1 matches at 8 bases. The CDR3 totals 14 residues. V lost 3 bases, J lost 6 bases, and 7 bases stayed unmatched. Germline assignment: CDR1 MNHNS and CDR2 SASEGT. Written as DNA, the CDR3 is TGTGCCAGCAGTGAGCCCGGACAGGGCGGCGAGCAGTACTCC. Translating gives CASSEPGQGGEQYS.

Comments on this clonotype: Mismatch with germline at one junction end may stem from a read error. This sequence joins TRBV12-3 or TRBV12-4 and TRBJ1-6; D gene uncertain. The length of the CDR3 is 12 residues. This chain's CDR3 is CASSLRNSPPHF. The CDR3 DNA reads TGTGCCAGCAGTTTGAGGAATTCACCCCCCCACTTT.

With respect to this clonotype: A junction end diverges from the germline sequence, so it may reflect a read error. The V call is TRBV11-2, the J call TRBJ2-7, with unresolved D. The CDR3 sequence is 15 residues long. Germline CDR1 is SGHAT and CDR2 is FQNNGV. The CDR3 DNA is TGTGTCAGCAACTTGGGAACAAGGCCTACGGAAGAGCAGTACTTC. It specifies CVSNLGTRPTEEQYF.

With regard to this clonotype: Being one base from a much bigger clone, this may be a read error. The rearrangement joins TRBV10-3 to TRBJ1-1; TRBD1 is a possible D gene (6 bases). Germline CDR1 and CDR2: ENHRY and SYGVKD. The CDR3 sequence is 15 residues long. The CDR3 nucleotides read TGTTCCATTTCCACCGGGGGACAAGAGAACACTGAAGCTTTCTTT. Translating gives CSISTGGQENTEAFF.

J is TRBJ2-5 and V is TRBV29-1, with TRBD2 identical over 13 bases. Germline V gives CDR1 SQVTM, CDR2 ANQGSEA. This CDR3 spans 15 amino acids. CDR3 loop: CSVRTSGRWAETQYF. The CDR3 coding sequence is TGCAGTGTTCGGACTAGCGGGAGATGGGCAGAGACCCAGTACTTC.

This clonotype appeared a few times. It is likely a read error, because the conserved phenylalanine at the end of the CDR3 is missing. This chain uses TRBV11-1 with TRBJ2-1; 14 nucleotides agree with TRBD2. V lost 5 bases, J lost 5 bases, and 8 bases stayed unmatched. Germline V gives CDR1 SGHAT, CDR2 FQDESV (reference sequence). There are 17 residues in the CDR3. As DNA, the CDR3 is TGTGCCAGCAGCCCGGGACTAGCGGGAGAAGTTGACAATGAGCAGTTCTCC. Protein product: CASSPGLAGEVDNEQFS.

About this clonotype itself: Germline is not matched at one junction end, which may reflect a read error. The chain carries TRBV12-3 or TRBV12-4 and TRBJ2-2; 10 nucleotides line up with TRBD2. The CDR3 is made up of 17 amino acids. In DNA form, the CDR3 reads TGTGCCAGCAGTTTCGTGGGTAGCGGGAGGAACACCGGAGAGCTGCTTTTT. Its protein product is CASSFVGSGRNTGELLF.

The V and J genes are TRBV29-1 and TRBJ1-4; D not resolved. CDR3 length: 13 amino acids. V was shortened by 3 bases and J by 7 bases, with 12 bases between the two germline ends. The germline V gene has CDR1 SQVTM and CDR2 ANQGSEA. The CDR3 is CSVDGEMSEKLFF. The CDR3 DNA reads as TGCAGCGTTGACGGAGAGATGAGTGAAAAACTGTTTTTT.

This clonotype was seen a single time. This may be a read error, as it is one base from a much larger clone. The V and J genes are TRBV5-5 and TRBJ2-5; unclear D gene. V lost 3 bases and J lost 4, with 7 bases in between. Per the germline V gene, CDR1 is SGHKS and CDR2 is YYEKEE (reference sequence). The CDR3 totals 12 residues. CDR3 protein: CASSSVTETQYF. DNA for the CDR3: TGTGCCAGCAGCTCGGTTACAGAGACCCAGTACTTC.